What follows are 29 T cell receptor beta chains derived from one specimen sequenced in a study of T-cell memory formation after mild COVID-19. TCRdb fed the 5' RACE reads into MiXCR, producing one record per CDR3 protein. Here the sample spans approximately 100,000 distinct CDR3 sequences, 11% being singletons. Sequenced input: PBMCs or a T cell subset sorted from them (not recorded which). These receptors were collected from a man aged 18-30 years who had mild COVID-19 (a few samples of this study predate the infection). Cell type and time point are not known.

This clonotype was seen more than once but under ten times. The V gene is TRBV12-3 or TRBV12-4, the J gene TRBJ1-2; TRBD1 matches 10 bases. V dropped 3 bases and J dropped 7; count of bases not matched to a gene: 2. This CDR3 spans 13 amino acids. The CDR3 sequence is CASSFGTGVGYTF. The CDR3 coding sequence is TGTGCCAGCAGTTTCGGGACAGGGGTTGGCTACACCTTC.

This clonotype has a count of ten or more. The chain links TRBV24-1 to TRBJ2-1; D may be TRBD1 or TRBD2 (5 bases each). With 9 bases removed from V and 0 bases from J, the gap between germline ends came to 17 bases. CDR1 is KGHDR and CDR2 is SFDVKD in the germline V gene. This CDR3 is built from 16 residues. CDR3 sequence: CATRGRNVSSYNEQFF. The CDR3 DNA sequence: TGTGCCACCCGGGGCCGGAATGTTAGCTCCTACAATGAGCAGTTCTTC.

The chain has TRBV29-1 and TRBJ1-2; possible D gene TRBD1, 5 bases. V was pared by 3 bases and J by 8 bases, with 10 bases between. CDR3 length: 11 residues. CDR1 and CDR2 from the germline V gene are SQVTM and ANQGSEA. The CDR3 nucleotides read TGCAGCGTTGATAGACAGCGGGGCTACACCTTC. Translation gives CSVDRQRGYTF.

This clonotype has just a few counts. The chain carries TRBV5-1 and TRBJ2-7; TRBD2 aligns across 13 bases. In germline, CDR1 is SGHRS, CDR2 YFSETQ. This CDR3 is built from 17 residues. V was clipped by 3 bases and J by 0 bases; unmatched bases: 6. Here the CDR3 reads CASSSGLAGVNSYEQYV. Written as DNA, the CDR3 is TGCGCCAGCAGCTCAGGACTAGCGGGGGTAAACTCCTACGAGCAGTACGTC.

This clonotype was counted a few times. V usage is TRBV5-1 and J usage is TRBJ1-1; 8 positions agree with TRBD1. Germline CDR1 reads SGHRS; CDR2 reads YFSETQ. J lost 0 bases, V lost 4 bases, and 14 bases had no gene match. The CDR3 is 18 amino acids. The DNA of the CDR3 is TGCGCCAGCAGCCTCTCTGTCGAACAGGGGGGGATGAACACTGAAGCTTTCTTT. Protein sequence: CASSLSVEQGGMNTEAFF.

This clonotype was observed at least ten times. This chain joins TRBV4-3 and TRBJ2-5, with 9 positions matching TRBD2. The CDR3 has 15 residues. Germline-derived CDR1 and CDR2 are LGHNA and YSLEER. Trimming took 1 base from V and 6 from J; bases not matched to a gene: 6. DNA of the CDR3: TGCGCCAGCAGCCAAGGCGCTAGCGGGGTAAAGACCCAGTACTTC. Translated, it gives CASSQGASGVKTQYF.

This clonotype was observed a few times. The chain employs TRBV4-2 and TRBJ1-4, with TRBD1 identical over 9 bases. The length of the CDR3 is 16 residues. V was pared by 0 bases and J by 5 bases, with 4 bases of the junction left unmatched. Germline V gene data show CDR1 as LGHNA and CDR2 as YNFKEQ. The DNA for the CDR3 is TGTGCCAGCAGCCAAGATCCAGGGACAGGGAATGAAAAACTGTTTTTT. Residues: CASSQDPGTGNEKLFF.

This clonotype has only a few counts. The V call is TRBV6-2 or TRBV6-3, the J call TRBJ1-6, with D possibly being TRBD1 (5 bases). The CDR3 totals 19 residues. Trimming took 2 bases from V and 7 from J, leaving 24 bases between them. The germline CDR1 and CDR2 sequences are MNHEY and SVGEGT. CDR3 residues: CASSYPYSDRKSKNSPLHF. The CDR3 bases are TGTGCCAGCAGTTACCCCTATAGCGACAGAAAAAGCAAGAATTCACCCCTCCACTTT.

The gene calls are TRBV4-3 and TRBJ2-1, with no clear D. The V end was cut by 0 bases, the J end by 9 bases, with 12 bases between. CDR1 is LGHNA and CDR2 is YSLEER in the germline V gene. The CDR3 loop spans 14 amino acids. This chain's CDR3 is CASSQDIPAPEQFF. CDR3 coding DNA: TGCGCCAGCAGCCAAGACATCCCCGCACCTGAGCAGTTCTTC.

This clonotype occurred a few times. Here the CDR3 DNA reads TGCGCCAGCAGCTTGACAGGACACCCCTACAATGAGCAGTTCTTC. This sequence encodes CASSLTGHPYNEQFF. The chain joins TRBV5-1 to TRBJ2-1; D possibly corresponds to TRBD1 (5 bases). Germline V gives CDR1 SGHRS, CDR2 YFSETQ. V lost 1 base to trimming and J lost 2 bases, with 10 bases between them. CDR3 length: 15 residues.

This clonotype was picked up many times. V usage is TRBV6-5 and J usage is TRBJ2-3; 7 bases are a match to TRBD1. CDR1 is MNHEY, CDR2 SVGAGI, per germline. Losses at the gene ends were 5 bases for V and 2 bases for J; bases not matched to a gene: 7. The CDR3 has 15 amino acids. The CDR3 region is CASSPNRGYTDTQYF. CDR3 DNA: TGTGCCAGCAGTCCAAACAGGGGATACACAGATACGCAGTATTTT.

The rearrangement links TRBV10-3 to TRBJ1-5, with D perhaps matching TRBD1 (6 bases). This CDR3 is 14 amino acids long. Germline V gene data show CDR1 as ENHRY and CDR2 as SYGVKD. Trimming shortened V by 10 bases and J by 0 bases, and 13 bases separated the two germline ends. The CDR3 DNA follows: TGTGCCACCAGGACAGAGTCTAGCAATCAGCCCCAGCATTTT. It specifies CATRTESSNQPQHF.

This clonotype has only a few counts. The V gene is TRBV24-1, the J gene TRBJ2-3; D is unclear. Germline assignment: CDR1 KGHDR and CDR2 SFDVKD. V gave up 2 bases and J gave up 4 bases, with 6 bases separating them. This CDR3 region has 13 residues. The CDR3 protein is CATSDYLADTQYF. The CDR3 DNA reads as TGTGCCACCAGTGATTATCTCGCAGATACGCAGTATTTT.

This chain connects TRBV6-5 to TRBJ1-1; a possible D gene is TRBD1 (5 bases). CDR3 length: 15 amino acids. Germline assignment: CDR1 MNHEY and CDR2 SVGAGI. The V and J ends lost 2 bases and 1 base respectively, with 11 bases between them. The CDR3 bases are TGTGCCAGCAGTTACAGGGTCGGGGGGAACACTGAAGCTTTCTTT. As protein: CASSYRVGGNTEAFF.

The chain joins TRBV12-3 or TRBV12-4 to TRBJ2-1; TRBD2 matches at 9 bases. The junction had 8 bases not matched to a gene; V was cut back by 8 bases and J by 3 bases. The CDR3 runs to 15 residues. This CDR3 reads CASLSFSGGYNEQFF. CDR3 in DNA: TGTGCCAGCCTCTCTTTTAGCGGGGGCTACAATGAGCAGTTCTTC.

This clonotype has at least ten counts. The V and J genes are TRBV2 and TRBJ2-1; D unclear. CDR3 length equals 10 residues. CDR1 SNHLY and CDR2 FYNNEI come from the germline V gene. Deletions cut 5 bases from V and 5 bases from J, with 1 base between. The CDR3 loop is CASSNNEQFF. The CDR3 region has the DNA TGTGCCAGCAGTAACAATGAGCAGTTCTTC.

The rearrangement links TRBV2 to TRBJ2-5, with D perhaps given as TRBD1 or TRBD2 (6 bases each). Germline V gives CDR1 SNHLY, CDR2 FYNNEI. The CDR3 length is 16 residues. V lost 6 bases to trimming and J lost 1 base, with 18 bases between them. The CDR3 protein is CASREQGGGGQETQYF. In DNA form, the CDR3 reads TGTGCCAGCAGAGAACAGGGCGGAGGGGGCCAAGAGACCCAGTACTTC.

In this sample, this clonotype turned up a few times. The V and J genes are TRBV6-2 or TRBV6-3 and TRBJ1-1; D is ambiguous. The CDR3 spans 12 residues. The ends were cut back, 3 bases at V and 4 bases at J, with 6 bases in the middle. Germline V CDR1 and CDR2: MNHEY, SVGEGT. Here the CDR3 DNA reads TGTGCCAGCAGTTATGGTGTCACTGAAGCTTTCTTT. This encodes CASSYGVTEAFF.

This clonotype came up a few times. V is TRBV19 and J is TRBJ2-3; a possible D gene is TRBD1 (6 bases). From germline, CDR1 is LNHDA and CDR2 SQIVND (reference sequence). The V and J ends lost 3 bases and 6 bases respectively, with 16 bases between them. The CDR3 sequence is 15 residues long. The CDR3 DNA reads TGTGCCAGTAGTATCGGGCACAGGGTGGGGGATACGCAGTATTTT. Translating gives CASSIGHRVGDTQYF. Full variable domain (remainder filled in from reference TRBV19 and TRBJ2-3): DGGITQSPKYLFRKEGQNVTLSCEQNLNHDAMYWYRQDPGQGLRLIYYSQIVNDFQKGDIAEGYSVSREKKESFPLTVTSAQKNPTAFYLCASSIGHRVGDTQYFGPGTRLTVL.

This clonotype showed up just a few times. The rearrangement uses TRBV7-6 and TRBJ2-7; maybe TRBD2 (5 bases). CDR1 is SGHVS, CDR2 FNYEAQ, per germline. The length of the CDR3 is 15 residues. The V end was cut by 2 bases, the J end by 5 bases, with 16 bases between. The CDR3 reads CASSLYGNWVDEQYF. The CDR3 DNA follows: TGTGCCAGCAGCTTATACGGGAATTGGGTCGACGAGCAGTACTTC.

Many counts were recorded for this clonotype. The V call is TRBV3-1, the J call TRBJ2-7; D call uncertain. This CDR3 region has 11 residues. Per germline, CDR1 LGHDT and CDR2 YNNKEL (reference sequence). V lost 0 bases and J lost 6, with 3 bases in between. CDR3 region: CASSQDGEQYV. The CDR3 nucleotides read TGTGCCAGCAGCCAAGATGGCGAGCAGTACGTC.

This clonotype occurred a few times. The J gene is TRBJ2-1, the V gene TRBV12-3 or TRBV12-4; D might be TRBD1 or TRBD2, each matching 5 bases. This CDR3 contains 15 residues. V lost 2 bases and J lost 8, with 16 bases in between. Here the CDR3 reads CASSLRDGPAHEQFF. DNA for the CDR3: TGTGCCAGCAGTTTAAGGGACGGCCCAGCCCATGAGCAGTTCTTC.

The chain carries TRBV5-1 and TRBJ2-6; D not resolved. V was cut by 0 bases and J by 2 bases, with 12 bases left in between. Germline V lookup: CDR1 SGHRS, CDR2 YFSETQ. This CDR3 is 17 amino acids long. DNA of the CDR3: TGCGCCAGCAGCTTGGTTTTCCTGGCCACTGGGGCCAACGTCCTGACTTTC. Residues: CASSLVFLATGANVLTF.

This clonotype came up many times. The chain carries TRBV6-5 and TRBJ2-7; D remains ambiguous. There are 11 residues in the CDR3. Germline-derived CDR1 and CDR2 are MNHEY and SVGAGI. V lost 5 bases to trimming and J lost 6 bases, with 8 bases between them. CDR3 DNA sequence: TGTGCCAGCAGTATATGGTTCGAGCAGTACGTC. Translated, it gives CASSIWFEQYV.

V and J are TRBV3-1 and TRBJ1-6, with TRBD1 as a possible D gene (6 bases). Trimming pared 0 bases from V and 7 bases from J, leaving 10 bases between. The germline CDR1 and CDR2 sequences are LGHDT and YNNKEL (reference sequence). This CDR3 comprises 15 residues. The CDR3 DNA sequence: TGTGCCAGCAGCCAAGATGGGCAGGGGAATTCACCCCTCCACTTT. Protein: CASSQDGQGNSPLHF.

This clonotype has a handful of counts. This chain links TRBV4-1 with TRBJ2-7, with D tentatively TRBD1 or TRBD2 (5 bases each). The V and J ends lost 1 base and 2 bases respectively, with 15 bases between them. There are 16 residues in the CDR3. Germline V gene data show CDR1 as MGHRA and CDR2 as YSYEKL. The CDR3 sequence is CASSQAIGAGTYEQYF. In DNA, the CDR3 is TGCGCCAGCAGCCAAGCCATCGGGGCAGGTACCTACGAGCAGTACTTC.

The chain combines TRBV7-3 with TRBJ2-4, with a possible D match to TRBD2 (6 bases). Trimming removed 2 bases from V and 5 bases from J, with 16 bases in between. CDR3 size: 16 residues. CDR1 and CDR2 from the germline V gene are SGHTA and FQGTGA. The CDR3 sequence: CASSLPGGEDQNIQYF. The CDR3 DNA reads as TGTGCCAGCAGCTTACCGGGCGGGGAGGACCAAAACATTCAGTACTTC.

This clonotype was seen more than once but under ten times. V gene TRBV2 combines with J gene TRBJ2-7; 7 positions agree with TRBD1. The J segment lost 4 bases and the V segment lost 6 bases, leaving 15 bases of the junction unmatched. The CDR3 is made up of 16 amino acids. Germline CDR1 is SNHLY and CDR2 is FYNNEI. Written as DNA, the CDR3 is TGTGCCAGCAGCCCTATTCCGGGACAGAAACTATACGAGCAGTACTTC. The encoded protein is CASSPIPGQKLYEQYF. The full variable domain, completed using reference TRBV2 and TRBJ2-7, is EPEVTQTPSHQVTQMGQEVILRCVPISNHLYFYWYRQILGQKVEFLVSFYNNEISEKSEIFDDQFSVERPDGSNFTLKIRSTKLEDSAMYFCASSPIPGQKLYEQYFGPGTRLTVT.

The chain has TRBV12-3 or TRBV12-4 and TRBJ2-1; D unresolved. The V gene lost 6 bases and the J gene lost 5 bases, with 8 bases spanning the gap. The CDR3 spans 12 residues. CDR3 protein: CASSQTHNEQFF. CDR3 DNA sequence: TGTGCCAGCAGCCAGACCCACAATGAGCAGTTCTTC.